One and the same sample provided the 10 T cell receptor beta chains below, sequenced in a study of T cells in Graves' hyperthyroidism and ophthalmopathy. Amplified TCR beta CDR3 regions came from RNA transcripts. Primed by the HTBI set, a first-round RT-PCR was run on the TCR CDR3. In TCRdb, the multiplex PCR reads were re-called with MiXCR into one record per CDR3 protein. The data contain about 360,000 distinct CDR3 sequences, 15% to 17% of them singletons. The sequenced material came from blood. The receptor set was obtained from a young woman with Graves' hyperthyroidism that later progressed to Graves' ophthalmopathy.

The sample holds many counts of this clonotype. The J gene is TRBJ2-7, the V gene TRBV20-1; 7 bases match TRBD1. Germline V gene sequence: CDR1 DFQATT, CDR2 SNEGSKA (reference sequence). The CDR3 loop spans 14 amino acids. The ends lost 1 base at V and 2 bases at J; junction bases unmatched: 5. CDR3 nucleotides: TGCAGTGCTAGAGCAAGGACAGGAACCTACGAGCAGTACTTC. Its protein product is CSARARTGTYEQYF.

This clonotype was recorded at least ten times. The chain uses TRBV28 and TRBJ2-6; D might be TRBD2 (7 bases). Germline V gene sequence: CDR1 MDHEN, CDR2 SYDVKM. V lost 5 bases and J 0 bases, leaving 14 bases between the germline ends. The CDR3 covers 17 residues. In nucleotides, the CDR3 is TGTGCCAGCAGTCCGGAGGGGGGGGGCTCTGGGGCCAACGTCCTGACTTTC. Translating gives CASSPEGGGSGANVLTF.

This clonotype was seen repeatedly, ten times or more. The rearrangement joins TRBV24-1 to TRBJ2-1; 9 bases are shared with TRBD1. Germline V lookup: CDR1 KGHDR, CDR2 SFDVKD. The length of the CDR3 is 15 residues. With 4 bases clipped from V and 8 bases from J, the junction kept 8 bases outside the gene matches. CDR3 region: CATSDPGQGVDEQFF. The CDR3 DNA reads TGTGCCACCAGTGACCCGGGACAGGGCGTCGATGAGCAGTTCTTC.

The CDR3 bases are TGCGCCAGCAGCTTGATAGCAGCAACTAATGAAAAACTGTTTTTT. It yields the protein CASSLIAATNEKLFF. V and J are TRBV5-1 and TRBJ1-4; D is ambiguous. V dropped 1 base and J dropped 0 bases, with 7 bases sitting between them. This CDR3 contains 15 residues. Germline V gene sequence: CDR1 SGHRS, CDR2 YFSETQ.

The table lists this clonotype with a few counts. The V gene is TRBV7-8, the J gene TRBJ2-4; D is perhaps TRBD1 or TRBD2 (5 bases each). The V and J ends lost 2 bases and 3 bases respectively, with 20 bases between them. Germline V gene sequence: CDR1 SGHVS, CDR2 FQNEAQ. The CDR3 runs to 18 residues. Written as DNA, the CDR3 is TGTGCCAGCAGCTTATCTCCCAAGACAGCGGTAGTCAAAAACATTCAGTACTTC. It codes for CASSLSPKTAVVKNIQYF.

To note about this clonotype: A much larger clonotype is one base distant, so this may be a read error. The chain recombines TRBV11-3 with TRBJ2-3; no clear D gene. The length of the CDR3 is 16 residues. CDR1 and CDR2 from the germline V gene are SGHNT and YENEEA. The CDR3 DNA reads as TGTGCCAGCAGCCCGAATAAGGAGATACGCACAGATACGCGGTATTTT. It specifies CASSPNKEIRTDTRYF.

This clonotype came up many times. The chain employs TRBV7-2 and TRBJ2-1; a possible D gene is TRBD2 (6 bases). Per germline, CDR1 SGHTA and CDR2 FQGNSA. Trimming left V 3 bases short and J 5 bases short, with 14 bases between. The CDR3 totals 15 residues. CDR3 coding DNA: TGTGCCAGCAGCTTGTTCGGGAGAGGGGACAATGAGCAGTTCTTC. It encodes CASSLFGRGDNEQFF. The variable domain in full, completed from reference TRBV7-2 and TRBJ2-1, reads GAGVSQSPSNKVTEKGKDVELRCDPISGHTALYWYRQSLGQGLEFLIYFQGNSAPDKSGLPSDRFSAERTGGSVSTLTIQRTQQEDSAVYLCASSLFGRGDNEQFFGPGTRLTVL.

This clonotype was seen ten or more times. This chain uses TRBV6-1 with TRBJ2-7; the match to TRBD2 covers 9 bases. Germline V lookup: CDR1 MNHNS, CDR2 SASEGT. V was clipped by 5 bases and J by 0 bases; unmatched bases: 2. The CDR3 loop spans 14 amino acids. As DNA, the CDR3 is TGTGCCAGCAGTCGGACTAGCGACTCCTACGAGCAGTACTTC. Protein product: CASSRTSDSYEQYF.

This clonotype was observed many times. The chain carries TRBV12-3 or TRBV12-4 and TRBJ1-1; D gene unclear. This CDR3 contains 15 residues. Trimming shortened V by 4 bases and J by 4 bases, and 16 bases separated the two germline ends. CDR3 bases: TGTGCCAGCAGTTCTGTCGGGGTAGGAGGCACTGAAGCTTTCTTT. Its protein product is CASSSVGVGGTEAFF.

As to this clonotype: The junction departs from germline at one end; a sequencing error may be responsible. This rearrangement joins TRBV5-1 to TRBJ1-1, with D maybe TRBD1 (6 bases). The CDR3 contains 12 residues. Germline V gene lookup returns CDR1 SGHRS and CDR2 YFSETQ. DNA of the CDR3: TGCGCCAGTAGTAGGGGGTCCACTAAAGCTTTCTTT. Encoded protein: CASSRGSTKAFF.